The 28 T cell receptor beta chains below all came from one sample that was sequenced in a study of T cell repertoires in cytomegalovirus infection. TCRdb itself ran the reads through MiXCR, one entry per CDR3 protein. This repertoire shows hundreds of thousands of distinct CDR3 sequences, about 33% found once; its top ten account for about 20%. No cognate antigen is known for these TCRs. Material: cultured PBMCs, obtained from culture after CMV antigen stimulation. The receptors originated from a human donor in good health (CMV status not recorded). Some clones in this sample may be carry-over from other donors' samples.

This clonotype was counted between two and nine times. CDR3 amino acids: CASSFPGFEQYF. In nucleotides, the CDR3 is TGTGCCAGCAGCTTCCCGGGCTTCGAGCAGTACTTC. J is TRBJ2-7 and V is TRBV7-2; D call uncertain. The CDR3 has 12 residues. Trimming shortened V by 3 bases and J by 6 bases, and 9 bases separated the two germline ends. Per the germline V gene, CDR1 is SGHTA and CDR2 is FQGNSA.

The CDR3 protein is CASSMLAGGRNEQFF. CDR3 sequence (DNA): TGCGCCAGCAGCATGCTGGCGGGAGGTCGTAATGAGCAGTTCTTC. The V and J genes are TRBV5-1 and TRBJ2-1; 8 nucleotides align to TRBD2. Trimming took 4 bases from V and 7 from J; bases not matched to a gene: 10. Germline V lookup: CDR1 SGHRS, CDR2 YFSETQ. The CDR3 runs 15 residues.

The chain recombines TRBV6-6 with TRBJ1-1, with 9 bases aligning to TRBD1. The CDR3 has 15 amino acids. CDR1 MNHNY and CDR2 SVGAGI come from the germline V gene (reference sequence). The V gene end was trimmed by 6 bases and the J gene end by 1 base; junction bases not matched to a gene: 6. CDR3 sequence (DNA): TGTGCCAGCAGATCGCCGGGACAGGGGAACACTGAAGCTTTCTTT. This sequence encodes CASRSPGQGNTEAFF.

This clonotype was found a few times. The chain joins TRBV19 to TRBJ1-5; a possible D gene is TRBD1 (5 bases). Germline-derived CDR1 and CDR2 are LNHDA and SQIVND (reference sequence). V shed 1 base and J shed 6 bases, with 7 bases lying between them. The CDR3 loop spans 13 amino acids. DNA for the CDR3: TGTGCCAGTAGTATAGCAAGGGGTCAGCCCCAGCATTTT. This sequence encodes CASSIARGQPQHF.

This clonotype was detected only a few times. The chain joins TRBV7-2 to TRBJ2-5; 7 nucleotides agree with TRBD2. Germline-derived CDR1 and CDR2 are SGHTA and FQGNSA. The CDR3 length is 17 residues. J was trimmed by 5 bases and V by 2 bases; bases with no gene match: 14. CDR3 protein: CASSLRDYPDPIETQYF. CDR3 nucleotides: TGTGCCAGCAGCTTAAGGGACTACCCCGACCCCATCGAGACCCAGTACTTC. The full variable domain, in which reference TRBV7-2 and TRBJ2-5 provide the parts outside the CDR3, is GAGVSQSPSNKVTEKGKDVELRCDPISGHTALYWYRQSLGQGLEFLIYFQGNSAPDKSGLPSDRFSAERTGGSVSTLTIQRTQQEDSAVYLCASSLRDYPDPIETQYFGPGTRLLVL.

The chain links TRBV3-1 to TRBJ2-3, with D perhaps matching TRBD2 (5 bases). CDR1 is LGHDT, CDR2 YNNKEL, per germline (reference sequence). The V and J ends lost 1 base and 2 bases respectively, with 10 bases between them. This CDR3 is built from 15 residues. The CDR3 DNA is TGTGCCAGCAGCCAAGGACTATACTTCACAGATACGCAGTATTTT. It encodes CASSQGLYFTDTQYF.

This clonotype was seen a few times. The rearrangement links TRBV4-1 to TRBJ1-1; D gene ambiguous. The CDR3 has 12 amino acids. The V gene's germline CDR1 is MGHRA and CDR2 YSYEKL. The V end was cut by 4 bases, the J end by 11 bases, with 14 bases between. Here the CDR3 DNA reads TGCGCCAGCAGCCCTAACGAAATTTCGGCTTTCTTT. Residues: CASSPNEISAFF.

Only a few counts were recorded for this clonotype. The rearrangement uses TRBV7-8 and TRBJ2-2; the D gene is possibly TRBD1 (5 bases). CDR1 and CDR2 (germline): SGHVS, FQNEAQ. Trimming pared 2 bases from V and 2 bases from J, leaving 12 bases between. This CDR3 spans 16 amino acids. CDR3 amino acids: CASSLNSGPNTGELFF. In DNA, the CDR3 is TGTGCCAGCAGCTTAAACTCAGGGCCCAACACCGGGGAGCTGTTTTTT.

The chain's CDR3 is CASSYRVGGSVEQFF. In DNA form, the CDR3 reads TGTGCCAGCAGTTACCGGGTAGGGGGCTCGGTTGAGCAGTTCTTC. The chain recombines TRBV6-2 or TRBV6-3 with TRBJ2-1; TRBD1 aligns across 7 bases. J lost 9 bases, V lost 2 bases, and 10 bases had no gene match. The CDR3 length is 15 residues. Germline V lookup: CDR1 MNHEY, CDR2 SVGEGT.

This chain joins TRBV18 and TRBJ2-1; D unclear. V was trimmed by 6 bases and J by 1 base, leaving 7 bases between them. The CDR3 sequence is 13 residues long. CDR1 KGHSH and CDR2 LQKENI come from the germline V gene. CDR3 sequence reads: CASSTPSYNEQFF. The DNA of the CDR3 is TGTGCCAGCTCCACGCCTTCCTACAATGAGCAGTTCTTC.

J is TRBJ2-4 and V is TRBV7-2, with 10 bases that match TRBD1. Germline V CDR1 and CDR2: SGHTA, FQGNSA. J was trimmed by 6 bases and V by 5 bases; bases with no gene match: 10. The CDR3 has 16 amino acids. DNA for the CDR3: TGTGCCAGCAGCCCACCCGGGACAGGGGAAAGAAACATTCAGTACTTC. Amino acid sequence: CASSPPGTGERNIQYF.

This chain connects TRBV27 to TRBJ2-3, with D possibly matching TRBD2 (5 bases). The germline V and J ends were trimmed by 4 bases and 0 bases, with 11 bases remaining between them. From germline, CDR1 is MNHEY and CDR2 SMNVEV (reference sequence). The CDR3 contains 15 residues. The CDR3 region is CASSYERLSTDTQYF. The CDR3 nucleotides are TGTGCCAGCAGTTACGAGCGGCTCAGCACAGATACGCAGTATTTT.

The chain combines TRBV6-1 with TRBJ1-4; D might be TRBD1 (6 bases). The V end lost 5 bases, the J end lost 2 bases, and 9 bases lay between the germline ends. The CDR3 has 14 residues. Per the germline V gene, CDR1 is MNHNS and CDR2 is SASEGT. The CDR3: CASSYTGTNEKLFF. The CDR3 coding sequence is TGTGCCAGCAGTTACACAGGGACTAATGAAAAACTGTTTTTT.

The chain combines TRBV19 with TRBJ2-1, with 8 bases that match TRBD2. The CDR3 is made up of 15 amino acids. Unmatched junction bases numbered 10, after V lost 11 bases and J lost 1 base. Looked up from germline, CDR1 is LNHDA and CDR2 is SQIVND (reference sequence). The CDR3 spells CASGGEEWSYNEQFF. The CDR3, as DNA: TGTGCCTCCGGGGGGGAGGAGTGGTCCTACAATGAGCAGTTCTTC.

The CDR3 spells CASSYSMKEQFF. The CDR3 region has the DNA TGTGCCAGCAGTTACTCTATGAAGGAGCAGTTCTTC. V is TRBV6-6 and J is TRBJ2-1; no definite D call. V was shortened by 0 bases and J by 10 bases, with 7 bases between the two germline ends. The CDR3 loop spans 12 amino acids. Per the germline V gene, CDR1 is MNHNY and CDR2 is SVGAGI (reference sequence).

The rearrangement joins TRBV7-9 to TRBJ2-1; D ambiguous. Deletions cut 0 bases from V and 8 bases from J, with 5 bases between. The CDR3 consists of 12 residues. CDR1 SEHNR and CDR2 FQNEAQ come from the germline V gene (reference sequence). The CDR3 reads CASSLARHEQFF. The DNA of the CDR3 is TGTGCCAGCAGCTTAGCCCGGCATGAGCAGTTCTTC.

This clonotype has only one observation. V is TRBV14 and J is TRBJ2-5; no reliable D call. Germline V gives CDR1 SGHDN, CDR2 FVKESK. CDR3 length equals 15 residues. The V end was cut by 3 bases, the J end by 2 bases, with 13 bases between. CDR3 region: CASSHATGGQETQYF. CDR3 sequence (DNA): TGTGCCAGCAGCCATGCCACCGGCGGTCAAGAGACCCAGTACTTC.

This clonotype was picked up many times. The chain uses TRBV7-2 and TRBJ1-5; D is ambiguous. This CDR3 comprises 13 residues. The V and J ends lost 6 bases and 5 bases respectively, with 11 bases between them. The germline gives CDR1 SGHTA, CDR2 FQGNSA. Written as DNA, the CDR3 is TGTGCCAGCAGTTCTAGTGCCCATCAGCCCCAGCATTTT. It specifies CASSSSAHQPQHF.

This clonotype was counted between two and nine times. The chain carries TRBV20-1 and TRBJ2-3, with 14 bases fitting TRBD2. CDR3 size: 15 residues. Germline assignment: CDR1 DFQATT and CDR2 SNEGSKA (reference sequence). J lost 1 base, V lost 7 bases, and 4 bases had no gene match. The CDR3 is CSVVTSGGGTDTQYF. CDR3 nucleotides: TGCAGTGTAGTGACTAGCGGGGGGGGCACAGATACGCAGTATTTT.

In this sample, this clonotype turned up a few times. The chain uses TRBV7-9 and TRBJ2-5; D remains unclear. Deletions cut 1 base from V and 0 bases from J, with 9 bases between. Germline CDR1 is SEHNR and CDR2 is FQNEAQ (reference sequence). This CDR3 contains 15 residues. CDR3 protein: CASSLDRAYQETQYF. CDR3 DNA sequence: TGTGCCAGCAGCTTAGATCGAGCATACCAAGAGACCCAGTACTTC.

This clonotype was seen only once. It may be a read error: a sequence one base away is much more abundant. No conserved phenylalanine or tryptophan is present at the end of the CDR3, so a read error is the likely explanation. The CDR3 reads CASSSQLSMWAQETQYS. In DNA, the CDR3 is TGTGCCAGCAGCTCCCAATTATCAATGTGGGCCCAAGAGACCCAGTACTCC. The gene calls are TRBV7-2 and TRBJ2-5; the D is unclear. Trimming removed 4 bases from V and 1 base from J, with 19 bases in between. CDR3 length: 17 residues. Germline loops: CDR1 SGHTA, CDR2 FQGNSA.

In this sample, this clonotype turned up a few times. J is TRBJ2-7 and V is TRBV7-2; 7 bases line up with TRBD2. The CDR3 is 14 amino acids. Trimming cost V 3 bases and J 1 base; bases outside gene matches: 3. CDR1 is SGHTA, CDR2 FQGNSA, per germline. The CDR3: CASSLGGWSYEQYF. CDR3 DNA sequence: TGTGCCAGCAGCTTGGGGGGGTGGTCCTACGAGCAGTACTTC.

This clonotype was found many times. A junction end diverges from the germline sequence, so it may reflect a read error. This rearrangement joins TRBV5-1 to TRBJ2-3; 8 nucleotides align to TRBD2. The CDR3 spans 14 residues. The V gene's germline CDR1 is SGHRS and CDR2 YFSETQ. The CDR3 sequence: CASSLTSGTDTQYF. The CDR3 DNA sequence: TGTGCCAGCAGCCTGACTAGCGGCACAGATACGCAGTATTTT.

This chain connects TRBV7-2 to TRBJ1-2; 7 nucleotides match TRBD1. CDR1 and CDR2 from the germline V gene are SGHTA and FQGNSA. The CDR3 totals 15 residues. V was clipped by 4 bases and J by 0 bases; unmatched bases: 5. CDR3 loop: CASSSYRGPNYGYTF. The CDR3 nucleotides are TGTGCCAGCAGCTCCTACAGGGGACCTAACTATGGCTACACCTTC.

The chain has TRBV14 and TRBJ2-1; D might be TRBD1 or TRBD2, each matching 5 bases. V lost 4 bases and J 10 bases, leaving 23 bases between the germline ends. This CDR3 region has 16 residues. In germline, CDR1 is SGHDN, CDR2 FVKESK. The CDR3 region has the DNA TGTGCCAGCAGCCCGTTGGGGGAGTTATCATATCAAGAGCAGTTCTTC. It codes for CASSPLGELSYQEQFF. Variable domain in full (rest from reference TRBV14 and TRBJ2-1): EAGVTQFPSHSVIEKGQTVTLRCDPISGHDNLYWYRRVMGKEIKFLLHFVKESKQDESGMPNNRFLAERTGGTYSTLKVQPAELEDSGVYFCASSPLGELSYQEQFFGPGTRLTVL.

This clonotype has just a few counts. The rearrangement joins TRBV7-6 to TRBJ1-2; unclear D gene. V shed 7 bases and J shed 8 bases, with 14 bases lying between them. Germline CDR1 reads SGHVS; CDR2 reads FNYEAQ. The CDR3 is 12 amino acids. In DNA, the CDR3 is TGTGCCAGCACCCCGTTAGATCAAGGCTACACCTTC. Its translation: CASTPLDQGYTF.

The chain uses TRBV12-3 or TRBV12-4 and TRBJ1-2; 9 bases map to TRBD1. Trimming at V came to 7 bases and at J to 6 bases, leaving 6 bases not matched to a gene. This CDR3 contains 13 residues. CDR3 residues: CASTRRTGDGYTF. For the CDR3, the DNA is TGTGCCAGCACCAGGAGGACAGGGGATGGCTACACCTTC.

The chain joins TRBV28 to TRBJ2-2, with 10 bases matching TRBD1. Losses at the gene ends were 2 bases for V and 3 bases for J; bases not matched to a gene: 12. The CDR3 extends over 19 amino acids. Germline lookup yields CDR1 MDHEN and CDR2 SYDVKM. The chain's CDR3 is CASSLPGFRDRGHTGELFF. CDR3 DNA sequence: TGTGCCAGCAGTTTACCTGGGTTCCGGGACAGGGGACACACCGGGGAGCTGTTTTTT.